These 30 T cell receptor beta chains came from one sample sequenced in a study of post-analysis software for immune sequencing data. Findings and caveats of the study: TRBV segments more frequent in patients than in controls numbered five and included TRBV5-6, TRBV5-1 and TRBV20-1.

No antigen has been identified for these receptors. The library was made from cDNA and included unique molecular identifiers. A single record per CDR3 protein comes from TCRdb applying MiXCR to the PCR reads. The sample holds hundreds of thousands of distinct CDR3 sequences, 25% to 30% seen once. Sequenced sample: blood. These receptors were taken from a girl aged 10 to 17 with multiple sclerosis.

This clonotype was observed once. The chain carries TRBV4-1 and TRBJ1-1; 10 bases are shared with TRBD1. CDR3 length equals 17 residues. The germline CDR1 and CDR2 sequences are MGHRA and YSYEKL. V dropped 4 bases and J dropped 0; count of bases not matched to a gene: 8. This chain's CDR3 is CASSPRTGGLMNTEAFF. The DNA for the CDR3 is TGCGCCAGCAGCCCCCGGACAGGGGGACTCATGAACACTGAAGCTTTCTTT.

The chain has TRBV4-3 and TRBJ2-3; perhaps TRBD2 as D (5 bases). This CDR3 is built from 12 residues. The V gene's germline CDR1 is LGHNA and CDR2 YSLEER. The V gene lost 8 bases and the J gene lost 4 bases, with 10 bases spanning the gap. Here the CDR3 DNA reads TGCGCCAGCGGCGGGTACCCAGATACGCAGTATTTT. Its protein product is CASGGYPDTQYF.

This clonotype turned up a few times. The chain employs TRBV19 and TRBJ2-7; 12 bases are a match to TRBD2. The CDR3 spans 15 residues. Trimming at V came to 5 bases and at J to 3 bases, leaving 5 bases not matched to a gene. Germline CDR1 reads LNHDA; CDR2 reads SQIVND (reference sequence). The CDR3: CASSATSGRSYEQYF. CDR3 DNA sequence: TGTGCCAGTAGTGCAACTAGCGGGAGGAGCTACGAGCAGTACTTC.

This chain links TRBV20-1 with TRBJ1-2; 9 bases are shared with TRBD1. V shed 0 bases, J shed 7 bases, and the junction held 12 bases outside the gene matches. CDR1 and CDR2 from the germline V gene are DFQATT and SNEGSKA (reference sequence). The CDR3 totals 16 residues. Here the CDR3 DNA reads TGCAGTGCTAGAGATGTGCGCGGGACAGGGCCACGTGGCTACACCTTC. Amino acids: CSARDVRGTGPRGYTF.

This chain connects TRBV6-2 or TRBV6-3 to TRBJ2-1; TRBD1 aligns across 7 bases. Germline V gene data show CDR1 as MNHEY and CDR2 as SVGEGT. The CDR3 consists of 16 residues. V gave up 6 bases and J gave up 0 bases; unmatched junction bases: 8. In nucleotides, the CDR3 is TGTGCCAGCAGCCTATTAGGGGGCCCCTCCTACAATGAGCAGTTCTTC. This translates into CASSLLGGPSYNEQFF.

The chain carries TRBV9 and TRBJ2-7; D is ambiguous. Germline V gives CDR1 SGDLS, CDR2 YYNGEE. The CDR3 spans 15 residues. Deletions cut 4 bases from V and 2 bases from J, with 16 bases between. The CDR3 here is CASSPMAAQPYEQYF. DNA of the CDR3: TGTGCCAGCAGCCCCATGGCCGCCCAGCCCTACGAGCAGTACTTC.

This clonotype turned up a few times. The V and J genes are TRBV7-2 and TRBJ2-1, with 10 positions matching TRBD2. The CDR3 is made up of 15 amino acids. V shed 2 bases, J shed 5 bases, and the junction held 3 bases outside the gene matches. In germline, CDR1 is SGHTA, CDR2 FQGNSA. The DNA for the CDR3 is TGTGCCAGCAGCTTACCTAGCGGGGGAAACAATGAGCAGTTCTTC. Amino acids: CASSLPSGGNNEQFF.

J is TRBJ2-1 and V is TRBV7-2, with 9 bases aligning to TRBD2. This CDR3 comprises 14 residues. Unmatched junction bases numbered 8, after V lost 4 bases and J lost 10 bases. The germline gives CDR1 SGHTA, CDR2 FQGNSA. CDR3 bases: TGTGCCAGCAGCTCTCGGAGCGGGGGGATAGAGCAGTTCTTC. Its translation: CASSSRSGGIEQFF.

There are a few counts of this clonotype. The chain has TRBV11-2 and TRBJ2-5; TRBD2 matches at 15 bases. The germline V gene has CDR1 SGHAT and CDR2 FQNNGV. V dropped 10 bases and J dropped 1; count of bases not matched to a gene: 13. This CDR3 has 18 residues. For the CDR3, the DNA is TGTGCCACTAACCGGGGACTAGCGGGAGGCCCTTTCCAAGAGACCCAGTACTTC. Translation: CATNRGLAGGPFQETQYF.

This clonotype occurred a few times. The V and J genes are TRBV29-1 and TRBJ2-6; D may be TRBD1 (6 bases). There are 18 residues in the CDR3. The germline V gene has CDR1 SQVTM and CDR2 ANQGSEA. Trimming took 3 bases from V and 0 from J, leaving 18 bases between them. CDR3 DNA: TGCAGCGTTGATGAGTTTGGGGGCCAGCACTCTGGGGCCAACGTCCTGACTTTC. Translated, it gives CSVDEFGGQHSGANVLTF.

A note on this clonotype: A much bigger clone sits one base away, suggesting this may be a read error. This chain connects TRBV25-1 to TRBJ1-2; no definite D call. The CDR3 consists of 11 residues. Germline CDR1 MGHDK, CDR2 SYGVNS. Trimming took off 4 bases at V and 5 bases at J, with 5 bases between the two ends. The CDR3 nucleotides read TGTGCCAGCAGTGCCCCTTATGGCTACACCTTC. As protein: CASSAPYGYTF.

The chain uses TRBV2 and TRBJ1-2; D remains unclear. Per germline, CDR1 SNHLY and CDR2 FYNNEI. CDR3 length: 14 residues. Trimming removed 4 bases from V and 0 bases from J, with 9 bases in between. As DNA, the CDR3 is TGTGCCAGCAGTGTAGACATAGCTAACTATGGCTACACCTTC. It translates to CASSVDIANYGYTF.

DNA of the CDR3: TGTGCCAGCAGCCAAGGGGTGACAGCAACCTACGAGCAGTACTTC. It yields the protein CASSQGVTATYEQYF. The genes are TRBV3-1 and TRBJ2-7; a possible D gene is TRBD1 (5 bases). Germline-derived CDR1 and CDR2 are LGHDT and YNNKEL (reference sequence). The CDR3 consists of 15 residues. Between the trimmed V and J ends, which lost 1 base and 2 bases, there was a span of 12 bases.

This sequence joins TRBV10-2 and TRBJ1-2; 8 nucleotides agree with TRBD1. Germline trimming cut 6 bases from V and 2 bases from J; bases unmatched to any gene: 8. Germline-derived CDR1 and CDR2 are WSHSY and SAAADI. The CDR3 has 15 residues. CDR3 nucleotides: TGCGCCAGCAGAGAGGGACAGGAGCCGAACTATGGCTACACCTTC. Translating gives CASREGQEPNYGYTF.

This clonotype was seen ten or more times. The chain uses TRBV20-1 and TRBJ2-7, with 9 bases matching TRBD1. CDR3 length: 13 residues. The trim removed 3 bases at V and 3 bases at J, leaving 3 bases unmatched. Germline CDR1 DFQATT, CDR2 SNEGSKA (reference sequence). The CDR3 DNA is TGCAGTGCTAGCGGGGACAGGGTCTACGAGCAGTACTTC. Its translation is CSASGDRVYEQYF.

This clonotype was counted ten times or more. The chain has TRBV7-2 and TRBJ2-3; 8 bases map to TRBD2. V lost 5 bases and J lost 4; bases outside the gene matches: 8. Germline V gives CDR1 SGHTA, CDR2 FQGNSA. This CDR3 is 15 amino acids long. The CDR3 region is CASSPSGSAADTQYF. DNA for the CDR3: TGTGCCAGCAGCCCCAGCGGGAGTGCCGCAGATACGCAGTATTTT. The full variable domain, with the rest looked up from reference TRBV7-2 and TRBJ2-3, is GAGVSQSPSNKVTEKGKDVELRCDPISGHTALYWYRQSLGQGLEFLIYFQGNSAPDKSGLPSDRFSAERTGGSVSTLTIQRTQQEDSAVYLCASSPSGSAADTQYFGPGTRLTVL.

The sample holds a few counts of this clonotype. The chain uses TRBV12-3 or TRBV12-4 and TRBJ1-2; no clear D gene. The CDR3 sequence is 15 residues long. Trimming removed 1 base at V and 0 bases at J, with 9 bases between. CDR3 DNA: TGTGCCAGCAGTTTAGTCGGGCTCCCTAACTATGGCTACACCTTC. Amino acid sequence: CASSLVGLPNYGYTF.

This clonotype was seen a few times. The V call is TRBV11-3, the J call TRBJ2-1, with unresolved D. Germline lookup yields CDR1 SGHNT and CDR2 YENEEA. The V and J ends lost 0 bases and 8 bases respectively, with 5 bases between them. The CDR3 loop spans 12 amino acids. The CDR3: CASSLEEDEQFF. The CDR3 DNA follows: TGTGCCAGCAGCTTAGAAGAGGATGAGCAGTTCTTC. Full variable domain (outside the CDR3, taken from reference TRBV11-3 and TRBJ2-1): EAGVVQSPRYKIIEKKQPVAFWCNPISGHNTLYWYLQNLGQGPELLIRYENEEAVDDSQLPKDRFSAERLKGVDSTLKIQPAELGDSAVYLCASSLEEDEQFFGPGTRLTVL.

To note about this clonotype: A much larger clone is a single base away; this may be a read error. V is TRBV29-1 and J is TRBJ2-5; tentative D call: TRBD2 (5 bases). V lost 0 bases and J lost 11, with 13 bases in between. CDR3 length: 12 residues. From germline, CDR1 is SQVTM and CDR2 ANQGSEA. The CDR3 region is CSVEDVGDEQYF. CDR3 DNA sequence: TGCAGCGTTGAAGACGTCGGGGATGAGCAGTACTTC.

At least ten counts were recorded for this clonotype. The rearrangement joins TRBV5-1 to TRBJ2-6; the D gene is possibly TRBD1 (5 bases). The CDR3 runs 17 residues. In germline, CDR1 is SGHRS, CDR2 YFSETQ. V was clipped by 0 bases and J by 2 bases, with 12 bases between them. The CDR3 nucleotides are TGCGCCAGCAGCTTGGAGCAGGGTAGAACTGGGGCCAACGTCCTGACTTTC. This encodes CASSLEQGRTGANVLTF.

About this clonotype itself: This sequence may be a read error, since a much larger clone differs from it by one base. V usage is TRBV4-3 and J usage is TRBJ2-5, with a possible D match to TRBD2 (6 bases). V lost 0 bases and J 5 bases, leaving 16 bases between the germline ends. This CDR3 has 16 amino acids. Per the germline V gene, CDR1 is LGHNA and CDR2 is YSLEER. The CDR3 reads CASSQELVRGGETQYF. The CDR3 DNA sequence: TGCGCCAGCAGCCAAGAGTTAGTTCGGGGAGGCGAGACCCAGTACTTC.

This rearrangement joins TRBV20-1 to TRBJ1-5; maybe TRBD1 (5 bases). V gave up 3 bases and J gave up 3 bases, with 15 bases separating them. The germline V gene encodes CDR1 DFQATT and CDR2 SNEGSKA (reference sequence). CDR3 size: 15 residues. CDR3 sequence: CSARGSDKHNQPQHF. CDR3 in DNA: TGCAGTGCTAGGGGGTCGGACAAACACAATCAGCCCCAGCATTTT.

The gene calls are TRBV7-8 and TRBJ1-6, with 7 bases fitting TRBD1. Germline V gene data show CDR1 as SGHVS and CDR2 as FQNEAQ. The V and J ends lost 5 bases and 11 bases, in that order; junction bases with no gene match: 24. The CDR3 extends over 19 amino acids. The CDR3 nucleotides read TGTGCCAGCAGCCCCCTTTTGGGTAGGGGGCGCCAAAGGAGTCCACCCCTCCACTTT. It specifies CASSPLLGRGRQRSPPLHF. Drawing the rest from reference TRBV7-8 and TRBJ1-6, the complete variable domain is GAGVSQSPRYKVAKRGQDVALRCDPISGHVSLFWYQQALGQGPEFLTYFQNEAQLDKSGLPSDRFFAERPEGSVSTLKIQRTQQEDSAVYLCASSPLLGRGRQRSPPLHFGNGTRLTVT.

This clonotype was detected ten times or more. The rearrangement links TRBV6-5 to TRBJ2-1; 7 nucleotides align to TRBD1. This CDR3 spans 15 amino acids. Germline CDR1 and CDR2: MNHEY and SVGAGI. V trimming: 6 bases; J trimming: 0 bases; junction bases outside the gene matches: 5. The CDR3: CASRSTGSSYNEQFF. The CDR3 DNA reads TGTGCCAGCAGATCGACAGGGAGCTCCTACAATGAGCAGTTCTTC.

A few counts support this clonotype. This chain joins TRBV10-3 and TRBJ2-5, with D possibly matching TRBD1 (5 bases). V was shortened by 10 bases and J by 0 bases, with 12 bases between the two germline ends. The length of the CDR3 is 13 residues. From germline, CDR1 is ENHRY and CDR2 SYGVKD. CDR3 sequence (DNA): TGTGCCACCATGGGGCCCAACCAAGAGACCCAGTACTTC. Residues: CATMGPNQETQYF.

About this clonotype: Germline and junction disagree at one end, which may indicate a read error. This chain connects TRBV7-8 to TRBJ1-5; the match to TRBD1 covers 7 bases. The germline gives CDR1 SGHVS, CDR2 FQNEAQ. This CDR3 contains 16 residues. The CDR3 DNA sequence: TGTGCCGGCAGCCGCCTGACAGGGAACAGCAATCAGCCCCAGCATTTT. The encoded protein is CAGSRLTGNSNQPQHF.

This clonotype has only a few counts. This chain connects TRBV12-3 or TRBV12-4 to TRBJ1-5; D is perhaps TRBD1 (6 bases). Between the trimmed V and J ends, which lost 4 bases and 4 bases, there was a span of 14 bases. The CDR3 runs 15 residues. The CDR3 bases are TGTGCCAGCAGTTATACAGGGAGGGGAAATCAGCCCCAGCATTTT. Translated, it gives CASSYTGRGNQPQHF.

This clonotype was counted at least ten times. The gene calls are TRBV5-6 and TRBJ2-3; weak D call: TRBD1 (5 bases). The CDR3 is made up of 13 amino acids. Looked up from germline, CDR1 is SGHDT and CDR2 is YYEEEE. V lost 4 bases to trimming and J lost 6 bases, with 12 bases between them. In nucleotides, the CDR3 is TGTGCCAGCAGCCGAACAGGCCCCGATACGCAGTATTTT. Translated: CASSRTGPDTQYF.

The chain joins TRBV5-1 to TRBJ1-6, with D tentatively TRBD1 (5 bases). V was trimmed by 4 bases and J by 4 bases, leaving 12 bases between them. Germline V CDR1 and CDR2: SGHRS, YFSETQ. CDR3 size: 15 residues. This CDR3 is CASSVETAYNSPLHF. The CDR3 DNA reads as TGCGCCAGCAGCGTAGAGACAGCATATAATTCACCCCTCCACTTT.

The genes are TRBV20-1 and TRBJ2-7; D might be TRBD1 or TRBD2, each matching 5 bases. V was clipped by 1 base and J by 7 bases, with 17 bases between them. The CDR3 has 14 residues. In germline, CDR1 is DFQATT, CDR2 SNEGSKA (reference sequence). The CDR3 protein is CSARGGSGGFEQYF. The CDR3 region has the DNA TGCAGTGCTAGAGGAGGGAGTGGGGGATTTGAGCAGTACTTC.